This T cell receptor (beta chain) was sequenced in a study of a mutant IDH1 vaccine in newly diagnosed glioma (dated by TCRdb to about 2021). Background on the whole study: Across visits V03 through V10, patients got a total of eight vaccinations, given in weeks 1, 3, 5, 7, 11, 15, 19 and 23. In the chemotherapy-containing groups, vaccination started alongside temozolomide cycles, whereas in patients who had radiotherapy alone it started 4-6 weeks after radiotherapy. Of the approximately 29 treated patients, approximately 60% were male and approximately 40% were female, and a mean age of roughly 40 years was recorded. Prior to enrollment, standard therapy consisting of radiotherapy alone, temozolomide alone, or radiochemotherapy with temozolomide had been administered to patients, with the combination being received by most patients. Peripheral blood was drawn at six visits: V03 (baseline), V05, V07, V10, V12 and V13. For exploratory analyses, about 25 treated patients had longitudinal TCRB deep sequencing done wherever samples were available. Study-wide findings and limitations: Changes in the top peripheral T cell clonotypes picked up by TCRB sequencing did not appear to be linked to pseudoprogression. Selection of PBMC samples for TCRB deep sequencing was based on availability. The authors stated that sample limitations prevented analyses of patient blood samples from being reproduced. Vaccine-induced immune responses across multiple MHC alleles were detected in approximately 93% of patients.

This clone was seen only once. Its specific antigen is unknown. No clone much larger than this one lies a single base away; base qualities are absent. Libraries were made using the immunoSEQ multiplex PCR assay. Rearranged TCR beta chain sequences were amplified with the hsTCRB Kit following the manufacturer's protocol. Sequencing of TCRB libraries was carried out on an Illumina MiSeq. For the original study's pipeline: Demultiplexing, trimming and gene mapping were performed with the kit vendor's proprietary platform. TCRdb retrieved this table from immuneACCESS and kept in-frame rearrangements only. Not all clones are present; in checked studies, unresolved V genes account for under half, and no reason is known for the remainder. V and J calls and clone size are copied from that table; D and trimming were computed from the DNA. The sample data list 95,000 to 120,000 clones, and 85% to 90% of these were observed just once. Together, the top ten hold more than 0.55% of the sample.

The CDR1 and CDR2 encoded by the germline V gene are KGHSH and LQKENI. The CDR3 goes from the cysteine to the phenylalanine over 13 residues. The retained sequence is limited to the CDR3, 39 bases, with the frame set at the first base. The junction shows trimming of 0 bases on V and 3 bases on J, plus 6 bases between the germline ends. What the time point label conveys for this sample: week 11, during vaccination. Each vaccine dose, consisting of 300 ug of a 20-mer mutant IDH1 peptide in Montanide, was administered subcutaneously with topical imiquimod. The donors had newly diagnosed IDH1-mutant astrocytomas of WHO grade 3 or 4 that showed loss of nuclear ATRX. The samples were drawn from NOA16, a multicentre, single-arm, open-label phase I trial in Germany that tested a mutant IDH1 peptide vaccine in humans for the first time. Genomic DNA for TCRB sequencing was extracted from EDTA blood using the DNeasy Blood and Tissue Kit.

The chain is encoded by TRBV18 joined to TRBJ2-7, with the D gene too uncertain to name. Material: PBMCs, obtained from a glioma patient whose treatment included an IDH1 peptide vaccine. This receptor was obtained from a woman aged 45-65 years with glioma. The DNA sequence is TGTGCCAGCTCACCACCGATGAGCTACGAGCAGTACTTC. Its protein is CASSPPMSYEQYF.